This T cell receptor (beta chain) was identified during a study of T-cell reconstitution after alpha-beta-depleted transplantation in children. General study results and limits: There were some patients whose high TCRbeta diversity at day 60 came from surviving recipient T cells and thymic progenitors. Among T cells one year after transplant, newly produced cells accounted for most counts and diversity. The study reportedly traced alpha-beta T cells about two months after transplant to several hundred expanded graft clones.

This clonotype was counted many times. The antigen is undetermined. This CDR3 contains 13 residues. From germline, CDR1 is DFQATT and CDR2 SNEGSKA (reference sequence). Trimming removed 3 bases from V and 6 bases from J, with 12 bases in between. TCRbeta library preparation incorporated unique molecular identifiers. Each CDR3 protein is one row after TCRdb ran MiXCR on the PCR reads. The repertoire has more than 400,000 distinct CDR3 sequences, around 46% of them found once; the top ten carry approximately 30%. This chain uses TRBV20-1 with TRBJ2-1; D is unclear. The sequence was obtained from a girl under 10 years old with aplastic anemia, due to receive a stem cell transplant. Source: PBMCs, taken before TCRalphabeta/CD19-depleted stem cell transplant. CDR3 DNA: TGCAGTGCTAGGCGTCTTTCAGGCAATGAGCAGTTCTTC. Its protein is CSARRLSGNEQFF.